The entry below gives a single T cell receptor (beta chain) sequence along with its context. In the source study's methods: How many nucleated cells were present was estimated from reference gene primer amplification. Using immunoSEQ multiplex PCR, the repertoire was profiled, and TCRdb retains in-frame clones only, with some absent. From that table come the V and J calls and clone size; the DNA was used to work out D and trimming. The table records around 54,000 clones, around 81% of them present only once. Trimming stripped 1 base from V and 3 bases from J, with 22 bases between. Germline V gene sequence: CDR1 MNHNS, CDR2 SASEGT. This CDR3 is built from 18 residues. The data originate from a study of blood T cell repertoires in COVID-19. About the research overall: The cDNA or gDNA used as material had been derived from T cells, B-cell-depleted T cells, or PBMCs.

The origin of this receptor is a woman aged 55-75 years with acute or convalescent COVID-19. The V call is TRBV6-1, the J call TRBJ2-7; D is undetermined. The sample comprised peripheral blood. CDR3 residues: CASSEVGSLGRPNYEQYF. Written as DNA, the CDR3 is TGTGCCAGCAGTGAAGTAGGCTCTTTGGGCAGGCCCAACTACGAGCAGTACTTC.